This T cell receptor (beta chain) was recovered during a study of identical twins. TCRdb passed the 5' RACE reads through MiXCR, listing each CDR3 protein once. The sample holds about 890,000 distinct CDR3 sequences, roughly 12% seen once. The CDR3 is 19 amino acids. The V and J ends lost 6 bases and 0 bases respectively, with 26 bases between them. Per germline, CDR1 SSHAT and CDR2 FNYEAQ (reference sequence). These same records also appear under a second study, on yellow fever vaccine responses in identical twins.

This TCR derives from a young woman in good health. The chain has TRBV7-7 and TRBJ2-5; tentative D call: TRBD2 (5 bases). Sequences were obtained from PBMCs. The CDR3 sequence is CASRHTPRRGLGYQETQYF. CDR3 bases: TGTGCCAGCAGACACACGCCTCGCAGAGGGCTGGGGTACCAAGAGACCCAGTACTTC. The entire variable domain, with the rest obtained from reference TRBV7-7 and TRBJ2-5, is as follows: GAGVSQSPRYKVTKRGQDVTLRCDPISSHATLYWYQQALGQGPEFLTYFNYEAQPDKSGLPSDRFSAERPEGSISTLTIQRTEQRDSAMYRCASRHTPRRGLGYQETQYFGPGTRLLVL.